These 26 T cell receptor beta chains were sequenced from one sample in a study of blood T cell repertoires in COVID-19. Some clones are missing from TCRdb's copy, which holds only in-frame ones; the method was immunoSEQ multiplex PCR. Of about 170,000 clones listed, roughly four fifths are singletons. Sequencing input: peripheral blood. The receptors were gathered from a man aged 40-50 years who had recovered from COVID-19.

The chain links TRBV27 to TRBJ1-2; possibly TRBD1 for D (5 bases). This CDR3 has 12 amino acids. Per germline, CDR1 MNHEY and CDR2 SMNVEV (reference sequence). V was cut by 4 bases and J by 13 bases, with 16 bases left in between. The CDR3 loop reads CASSSWGARATF. The CDR3 DNA reads TGTGCCAGCAGTTCGTGGGGCGCAAGGGCCACCTTC.

In this sample, this clone turned up a few times. The genes are TRBV7-8 and TRBJ1-3; D is ambiguous. Trimming took off 4 bases at V and 0 bases at J, with 7 bases between the two ends. There are 14 residues in the CDR3. Per the germline V gene, CDR1 is SGHVS and CDR2 is FQNEAQ. CDR3 sequence: CASSWGDSGNTIYF. The CDR3 region has the DNA TGTGCCAGCAGCTGGGGAGACTCTGGAAACACCATATATTTT.

This clone was counted between two and nine times. This chain joins TRBV12-3 or TRBV12-4 and TRBJ2-1; D is undetermined. Trimming stripped 6 bases from V and 8 bases from J, with 11 bases between. This CDR3 spans 12 amino acids. In DNA, the CDR3 is TGTGCCAGCAGCAATGGGCCCCATGAGCAGTTCTTC. As protein: CASSNGPHEQFF.

V is TRBV19 and J is TRBJ2-7, with 7 bases fitting TRBD1. In germline, CDR1 is LNHDA, CDR2 SQIVND (reference sequence). V was pared by 1 base and J by 7 bases, with 7 bases of the junction left unmatched. The CDR3 loop spans 14 amino acids. CDR3 sequence: CASSIVGQPREQYF. The DNA for the CDR3 is TGTGCCAGTAGTATAGTGGGACAGCCCCGGGAGCAGTACTTC.

Points on this clone: The junction shows a germline mismatch at one end, possibly a read error. The V call is TRBV12-5, the J call TRBJ1-4; no definite D call. Germline CDR1 is LGHNT and CDR2 is FRNRAP. This CDR3 has 13 residues. In nucleotides, the CDR3 is TGTGCTAGTGGTTTGGGAACTATTGAAAAACTGTTTTTT. Its translation: CASGLGTIEKLFF. Together with reference TRBV12-5 and TRBJ1-4, the CDR3 gives the full variable domain: DARVTQTPRHKVTEMGQEVTMRCQPILGHNTVFWYRQTMMQGLELLAYFRNRAPLDDSGMPKDRFSAEMPDATLATLKIQPSEPRDSAVYFCASGLGTIEKLFFGSGTQLSVL.

The chain links TRBV7-6 to TRBJ2-1, with TRBD1 as a possible D gene (5 bases). This CDR3 comprises 15 residues. Germline V CDR1 and CDR2: SGHVS, FNYEAQ. Trimming took 1 base from V and 2 from J, leaving 9 bases between them. As DNA, the CDR3 is TGTGCCAGCAGCTTAGGCGTGACAGCCTACAATGAGCAGTTCTTC. Translating gives CASSLGVTAYNEQFF.

This chain uses TRBV7-2 with TRBJ2-5; 13 bases are shared with TRBD2. CDR1 SGHTA and CDR2 FQGNSA come from the germline V gene. The V segment lost 1 base and the J segment 4 bases; nucleotides outside the gene matches: 9. CDR3 size: 18 residues. The CDR3 region has the DNA TGTGCCAGCAGCTTAGTTCGGACTAGCGGGGGCCGGGGAGAGACCCAGTACTTC. Protein sequence: CASSLVRTSGGRGETQYF.

This rearrangement joins TRBV6-5 to TRBJ2-2; D may be TRBD2 (5 bases). CDR3 length equals 13 residues. The V and J ends lost 5 bases and 4 bases respectively, with 8 bases between them. CDR1 and CDR2 (germline): MNHEY, SVGAGI. The CDR3 coding sequence is TGTGCCAGCAGTCCACGGGGCACCGGGGAGCTGTTTTTT. Translated, it gives CASSPRGTGELFF.

The V call is TRBV19, the J call TRBJ1-6, with 9 bases aligning to TRBD1. J gave up 13 bases and V 4 bases, and 11 bases lay outside the gene matches. The CDR3 runs to 15 residues. CDR1 and CDR2 (germline): LNHDA, SQIVND (reference sequence). The CDR3 nucleotides read TGTGCCAGTAGTACGAGAGGGACAGGGCTTTTCCCCCTCCACTTT. Protein sequence: CASSTRGTGLFPLHF.

J is TRBJ2-5 and V is TRBV15; tentatively, D is TRBD2 (5 bases). The V gene's germline CDR1 is LNHNV and CDR2 YYDKDF (reference sequence). Trimming removed 1 base at V and 2 bases at J, with 8 bases between. The CDR3 loop spans 14 amino acids. The CDR3: CATSRAGDQETQYF. CDR3 nucleotide sequence: TGTGCCACCAGCAGAGCCGGGGATCAAGAGACCCAGTACTTC.

The gene calls are TRBV5-1 and TRBJ1-2, with D possibly matching TRBD1 (5 bases). The CDR3 is made up of 15 amino acids. V was cut by 1 base and J by 5 bases, with 15 bases left in between. Germline values: CDR1 SGHRS, CDR2 YFSETQ. CDR3 bases: TGCGCCAGCAGCTTGTTTTCTGGGGGGAGTTATGGCTACACCTTC. It codes for CASSLFSGGSYGYTF. Full variable domain (outside the CDR3, taken from reference TRBV5-1 and TRBJ1-2): KAGVTQTPRYLIKTRGQQVTLSCSPISGHRSVSWYQQTPGQGLQFLFEYFSETQRNKGNFPGRFSGRQFSNSRSEMNVSTLELGDSALYLCASSLFSGGSYGYTFGSGTRLTVV.

This clone was seen only once. This chain connects TRBV4-1 to TRBJ1-2, with D maybe TRBD1 (6 bases). There are 13 residues in the CDR3. Germline V gene lookup returns CDR1 MGHRA and CDR2 YSYEKL. V lost 3 bases, J lost 6 bases, and 11 bases lay in between. CDR3 sequence reads: CASSHPGDNGYTF. For the CDR3, the DNA is TGCGCCAGCAGCCACCCAGGGGATAATGGCTACACCTTC.

This clone was seen a single time. The rearrangement uses TRBV3-1 (or the pseudogene TRBV3-2) and TRBJ2-1; the D is unclear. The germline V and J ends were trimmed by 7 bases and 2 bases, with 9 bases remaining between them. Per the germline V gene, CDR1 is LGHDT and CDR2 is YNNKEL (reference sequence). CDR3 length: 13 amino acids. CDR3 nucleotide sequence: TGTGCCAGCACCGATGGCCCCTACAATGAGCAGTTCTTC. Translated: CASTDGPYNEQFF.

The V call is TRBV28, the J call TRBJ2-3; no definite D call. Per the germline V gene, CDR1 is MDHEN and CDR2 is SYDVKM. The CDR3 has 14 residues. The V and J ends lost 5 bases and 1 base respectively, with 10 bases between them. CDR3 coding DNA: TGTGCCAGCAGTGCCGGTGGTCGCACAGATACGCAGTATTTT. Translated, it gives CASSAGGRTDTQYF. The full variable domain, in which reference TRBV28 and TRBJ2-3 provide the parts outside the CDR3, is DVKVTQSSRYLVKRTGEKVFLECVQDMDHENMFWYRQDPGLGLRLIYFSYDVKMKEKGDIPEGYSVSREKKERFSLILESASTNQTSMYLCASSAGGRTDTQYFGPGTRLTVL.

The J gene is TRBJ1-1, the V gene TRBV7-2, with no clear D. Trimming took off 1 base at V and 8 bases at J, with 11 bases between the two ends. This CDR3 region has 13 residues. Germline lookup yields CDR1 SGHTA and CDR2 FQGNSA. The CDR3 bases are TGTGCCAGCAGCTTAGTGGTCCGAGGGGAAGCTTTCTTT. Amino acid sequence: CASSLVVRGEAFF.

This clone came up once. V usage is TRBV15 and J usage is TRBJ1-4; 9 bases match TRBD1. Per the germline V gene, CDR1 is LNHNV and CDR2 is YYDKDF (reference sequence). V dropped 8 bases and J dropped 8; count of bases not matched to a gene: 9. This CDR3 has 14 amino acids. The CDR3 DNA reads TGTGCCACCGCCTTAACAGGGGGCGGCGAAAAACTGTTTTTT. Its protein product is CATALTGGGEKLFF. The variable domain in full, completed from reference TRBV15 and TRBJ1-4, reads DAMVIQNPRYQVTQFGKPVTLSCSQTLNHNVMYWYQQKSSQAPKLLFHYYDKDFNNEADTPDNFQSRRPNTSFCFLDIRSPGLGDTAMYLCATALTGGGEKLFFGSGTQLSVL.

The chain recombines TRBV25-1 with TRBJ1-5; D gene uncertain. CDR1 and CDR2 from the germline V gene are MGHDK and SYGVNS. Trimming cost V 4 bases and J 0 bases, with 7 bases left between them. This CDR3 contains 14 residues. The DNA of the CDR3 is TGTGCCAGCAGTGTTATCTATAGCAATCAGCCCCAGCATTTT. It encodes CASSVIYSNQPQHF.

The chain is built from TRBV28 and TRBJ1-6; D perhaps matches TRBD1 (5 bases). Looked up from germline, CDR1 is MDHEN and CDR2 is SYDVKM. Between the trimmed V and J ends, which lost 2 bases and 0 bases, there was a span of 14 bases. This CDR3 is 18 amino acids long. The CDR3 DNA reads TGTGCCAGCAGTTTAGGTATTAGGGGAAGCTCCTATAATTCACCCCTCCACTTT. Translation: CASSLGIRGSSYNSPLHF.

The V call is TRBV5-4, the J call TRBJ1-4, with D perhaps matching TRBD1 (6 bases). The CDR3 length is 15 residues. V gave up 0 bases and J gave up 7 bases, with 13 bases separating them. Germline lookup yields CDR1 SGHNT and CDR2 YYREEE (reference sequence). CDR3 residues: CASSLDRGTGEKLFF. CDR3 DNA sequence: TGTGCCAGCAGCTTGGATAGGGGGACGGGTGAAAAACTGTTTTTT. The variable domain in full, completed from reference TRBV5-4 and TRBJ1-4, reads ETGVTQSPTHLIKTRGQQVTLRCSSQSGHNTVSWYQQALGQGPQFIFQYYREEENGRGNFPPRFSGLQFPNYSSELNVNALELDDSALYLCASSLDRGTGEKLFFGSGTQLSVL.

The chain is built from TRBV6-5 and TRBJ2-3, with D possibly matching TRBD2 (6 bases). This CDR3 has 14 residues. CDR1 and CDR2 from the germline V gene are MNHEY and SVGAGI. Trimming pared 7 bases from V and 0 bases from J, leaving 11 bases between. The CDR3 is CASKGGWSTDTQYF. The CDR3 region has the DNA TGTGCCAGCAAGGGAGGCTGGAGCACAGATACGCAGTATTTT.

The chain recombines TRBV24-1 with TRBJ1-3, with no clear D. Germline lookup yields CDR1 KGHDR and CDR2 SFDVKD. The germline V and J ends were trimmed by 3 bases and 4 bases, with 9 bases remaining between them. This CDR3 is 14 amino acids long. CDR3 nucleotide sequence: TGTGCCACCAGTGATGGCCAAACGGGAAACACCATATATTTT. Its translation: CATSDGQTGNTIYF.

This clone has only a few counts. This chain connects TRBV27 to TRBJ2-5; 7 nucleotides match TRBD2. With V trimmed by 7 bases and J by 4 bases, 3 bases remained unmatched. Germline V gene data show CDR1 as MNHEY and CDR2 as SMNVEV (reference sequence). This CDR3 region has 12 residues. CDR3 coding DNA: TGTGCCAGCAAAGCGGGATCAGAGACCCAGTACTTC. It yields the protein CASKAGSETQYF.

The chain uses TRBV21-1 and TRBJ1-2; the table gives TRBD1 as D, unverified against the DNA. TRBV21-1 is a pseudogene segment. The CDR3 is 14 residues long. The CDR3 is CASSIERGRGGYTF. The CDR3 coding sequence is TGTGCCAGCAGCATCGAAAGGGGGCGCGGGGGCTACACCTTC.

The chain employs TRBV18 and TRBJ2-5, with 7 bases that match TRBD1. The ends lost 1 base at V and 1 base at J; junction bases unmatched: 6. Germline V gene data show CDR1 as KGHSH and CDR2 as LQKENI. The CDR3 is 16 residues long. CDR3: CASSPRRTGPQETQYF. The CDR3 DNA sequence: TGTGCCAGCTCACCACGCCGGACAGGCCCCCAAGAGACCCAGTACTTC.

The V call is TRBV30, the J call TRBJ2-6; D gene ambiguous. The CDR3 has 14 residues. The ends were cut back, 3 bases at V and 0 bases at J, with 6 bases in the middle. Germline assignment: CDR1 GTSNPN and CDR2 SVGIG (reference sequence). CDR3 sequence reads: CAWSPFSGANVLTF. DNA of the CDR3: TGTGCCTGGAGCCCATTCTCTGGGGCCAACGTCCTGACTTTC.

This chain joins TRBV28 and TRBJ1-6, with D uncertain. CDR1 and CDR2 (germline): MDHEN, SYDVKM. Trimming shortened V by 5 bases and J by 8 bases, and 10 bases separated the two germline ends. The CDR3 runs 13 residues. The CDR3 spells CASSIPDYSPLHF. The CDR3 bases are TGTGCCAGCAGTATCCCGGACTATTCACCCCTCCACTTT.